One and the same sample provided the 28 T cell receptor beta chains below, sequenced in a study of T cell repertoires in ileal Crohn's disease. The time point here: inflamed ileum from the surgical specimen. Libraries were prepared by immunoSEQ multiplex PCR; TCRdb keeps only in-frame clonotypes and omits some of them. The profile shows approximately 5,100 clones, roughly three quarters of them singletons. Sequenced sample: ileal tissue. The receptors stem from an adult with Crohn's disease.

This clone came up a few times. The rearrangement uses TRBV11-3 and TRBJ2-2, with D perhaps given as TRBD1 or TRBD2 (6 bases each). The CDR3 has 15 residues. From germline, CDR1 is SGHNT and CDR2 YENEEA. Trimming removed 2 bases from V and 7 bases from J, with 14 bases in between. In nucleotides, the CDR3 is TGTGCCAGCAGCTTACGGGGGCGGCGAAGCGGGGAGCTGTTTTTT. This encodes CASSLRGRRSGELFF.

This clone was seen once. The chain joins TRBV5-1 to TRBJ2-5; 11 bases are shared with TRBD2. The length of the CDR3 is 17 residues. The germline gives CDR1 SGHRS, CDR2 YFSETQ. V shed 2 bases and J 5 bases; nucleotides not matched to a gene: 11. In nucleotides, the CDR3 is TGCGCCAGCAGCTTTCAGGGGACTAGCGGTGGGATTGAGACCCAGTACTTC. Protein: CASSFQGTSGGIETQYF.

V is TRBV18 and J is TRBJ2-3; the D is unclear. Trimming removed 3 bases from V and 4 bases from J, with 5 bases in between. This CDR3 comprises 12 residues. Germline V gene sequence: CDR1 KGHSH, CDR2 LQKENI. The CDR3 region is CASSPEADTQYF. The CDR3 DNA sequence: TGTGCCAGCTCACCGGAAGCAGATACGCAGTATTTT.

The chain has TRBV27 and TRBJ1-5; 7 nucleotides agree with TRBD1. Germline CDR1 MNHEY, CDR2 SMNVEV (reference sequence). The J segment lost 0 bases and the V segment lost 3 bases, leaving 11 bases of the junction unmatched. This CDR3 has 18 residues. The CDR3 here is CASSFKRGRKYSNQPQHF. CDR3 nucleotide sequence: TGTGCCAGCAGTTTTAAAAGGGGGCGAAAATATAGCAATCAGCCCCAGCATTTT.

Only a few counts were recorded for this clone. This sequence joins TRBV18 and TRBJ2-2; the D call may be TRBD1 or TRBD2 (6 bases each). The CDR3 has 17 residues. Germline V gene lookup returns CDR1 KGHSH and CDR2 LQKENI. V shed 1 base and J shed 0 bases, with 12 bases lying between them. CDR3 sequence: CASSPLRGGPNTGELFF. In nucleotides, the CDR3 is TGTGCCAGCTCACCACTAAGAGGGGGGCCGAACACCGGGGAGCTGTTTTTT.

The J gene is TRBJ2-3, the V gene TRBV30; D might be TRBD2 (7 bases). The CDR3 is 16 amino acids. V was shortened by 0 bases and J by 6 bases, with 19 bases between the two germline ends. Germline CDR1 and CDR2: GTSNPN and SVGIG (reference sequence). The CDR3, as DNA: TGTGCCTGGAGTGTACGGAGGGGGGGAGGGTTTGATACGCAGTATTTT. It encodes CAWSVRRGGGFDTQYF.

The CDR3 DNA is TGTGCCACCAGCGACCGGGACAGGAGGGCCGGGGAGCTGTTTTTT. Encoded protein: CATSDRDRRAGELFF. The genes are TRBV27 and TRBJ2-2, with 8 bases matching TRBD1. The germline CDR1 and CDR2 sequences are MNHEY and SMNVEV (reference sequence). This CDR3 is 15 amino acids long. With 10 bases clipped from V and 6 bases from J, the junction kept 13 bases outside the gene matches.

The chain joins TRBV18 to TRBJ2-7, with 8 bases aligning to TRBD2. CDR3 size: 13 residues. After removal of 6 bases from V and 5 bases from J, the junction contained 6 bases not matched to a gene. Germline-derived CDR1 and CDR2 are KGHSH and LQKENI. The DNA for the CDR3 is TGTGCCAGCTCCCCGGGGGGGGAAAACGAGCAGTACTTC. This gives the protein CASSPGGENEQYF.

The chain has TRBV6-5 and TRBJ2-1; 8 bases are a match to TRBD2. Losses at the gene ends were 4 bases for V and 14 bases for J; bases not matched to a gene: 4. Germline CDR1 and CDR2: MNHEY and SVGAGI. The CDR3 is 11 amino acids. CDR3 bases: TGTGCCAGCAGTTCGGGGGGGCGGGAGTTCTTC. Translated, it gives CASSSGGREFF.

This clone has more than one count but fewer than ten. V and J are TRBV7-3 and TRBJ2-1, with no clear D. The CDR3 totals 14 residues. Trimming left V 0 bases short and J 5 bases short, with 8 bases between. Germline CDR1 is SGHTA and CDR2 is FQGTGA. CDR3 nucleotide sequence: TGTGCCAGCAGCTTAACGGCTAACCACAATGAGCAGTTCTTC. Encoded protein: CASSLTANHNEQFF.

This clone was seen only once. In DNA, the CDR3 is TGTGCCAGTAGTTCGGGGACCCGCACCGTCGATCCGCAGTATTTT. It translates to CASSSGTRTVDPQYF. The rearrangement links TRBV19 to TRBJ2-3; either TRBD1 or TRBD2 may fit D (5 bases each). Germline V gene lookup returns CDR1 LNHDA and CDR2 SQIVND (reference sequence). V lost 5 bases to trimming and J lost 10 bases, with 22 bases between them. The length of the CDR3 is 15 residues.

The chain carries TRBV7-2 and TRBJ1-5, with a tentative D call TRBD1 (5 bases). The ends were cut back, 3 bases at V and 6 bases at J, with 12 bases in the middle. Per the germline V gene, CDR1 is SGHTA and CDR2 is FQGNSA. The CDR3 sequence is 14 residues long. CDR3 sequence reads: CASSFNQGSQPQHF. CDR3 coding DNA: TGTGCCAGCAGCTTTAATCAGGGTAGTCAGCCCCAGCATTTT.

The CDR3 nucleotides are TGTGCCAGCAGCTCCGGGACAGGTTTTTACAATGAGCAGTTCTTC. It encodes CASSSGTGFYNEQFF. V and J are TRBV7-3 and TRBJ2-1, with 8 nucleotides matching TRBD1. The germline gives CDR1 SGHTA, CDR2 FQGTGA. V lost 4 bases to trimming and J lost 4 bases; unmatched junction nucleotides: 6. The CDR3 is 15 residues long. The whole variable domain, filled in from reference TRBV7-3 and TRBJ2-1, reads GAGVSQTPSNKVTEKGKYVELRCDPISGHTALYWYRQSLGQGPEFLIYFQGTGAADDSGLPNDRFFAVRPEGSVSTLKIQRTERGDSAVYLCASSSGTGFYNEQFFGPGTRLTVL.

This clone has just a few counts. The J gene is TRBJ1-6, the V gene TRBV5-6; 9 bases align to TRBD1. V lost 4 bases, J lost 4 bases, and 3 bases stayed unmatched. The germline V gene encodes CDR1 SGHDT and CDR2 YYEEEE. The CDR3 loop spans 15 amino acids. CDR3 protein: CASSLGTGYNSPLHF. CDR3 coding DNA: TGTGCCAGCAGCCTGGGGACAGGGTATAATTCACCCCTCCACTTT. The whole variable domain, filled in from reference TRBV5-6 and TRBJ1-6, reads DAGVTQSPTHLIKTRGQQVTLRCSPKSGHDTVSWYQQALGQGPQFIFQYYEEEERQRGNFPDRFSGHQFPNYSSELNVNALLLGDSALYLCASSLGTGYNSPLHFGNGTRLTVT.

The chain joins TRBV2 to TRBJ1-2, with TRBD1 matching 9 bases. Germline CDR1 is SNHLY and CDR2 is FYNNEI. The CDR3 totals 15 residues. Trimming cost V 7 bases and J 1 base; bases outside gene matches: 7. This CDR3 is CASNPGQGFNYGYTF. The CDR3 DNA follows: TGTGCCAGCAACCCGGGACAGGGATTTAACTATGGCTACACCTTC.

This rearrangement joins TRBV11-2 to TRBJ2-3, with TRBD1 matching over 8 bases. This CDR3 has 14 residues. Per the germline V gene, CDR1 is SGHAT and CDR2 is FQNNGV. The V gene end was trimmed by 5 bases and the J gene end by 2 bases; junction bases not matched to a gene: 3. CDR3 sequence: CASSRQGFTDTQYF. The CDR3 DNA follows: TGTGCCAGCAGCCGACAGGGGTTCACAGATACGCAGTATTTT.

The chain is built from TRBV7-8 and TRBJ1-5; 9 bases align to TRBD1. The CDR3 is made up of 16 amino acids. J lost 5 bases, V lost 3 bases, and 8 bases had no gene match. Germline CDR1 SGHVS, CDR2 FQNEAQ. CDR3 nucleotides: TGTGCCAGCAGCTTGGCCATAAACAGGGGGCATCAGCCCCAGCATTTT. It codes for CASSLAINRGHQPQHF. Combining the CDR3 with reference TRBV7-8 and TRBJ1-5 gives the whole variable domain GAGVSQSPRYKVAKRGQDVALRCDPISGHVSLFWYQQALGQGPEFLTYFQNEAQLDKSGLPSDRFFAERPEGSVSTLKIQRTQQEDSAVYLCASSLAINRGHQPQHFGDGTRLSIL.

J is TRBJ2-1 and V is TRBV20-1; TRBD2 is a possible D gene (5 bases). Trimming left V 5 bases short and J 10 bases short, with 9 bases between. The germline CDR1 and CDR2 sequences are DFQATT and SNEGSKA (reference sequence). CDR3 size: 10 residues. Here the CDR3 reads CSAPLAEQFF. CDR3 DNA sequence: TGCAGTGCTCCCCTAGCAGAGCAGTTCTTC.

The chain joins TRBV4-1 to TRBJ2-3; tentatively, D is TRBD1 (6 bases). The CDR3 is 16 amino acids. The V and J ends lost 0 bases and 4 bases respectively, with 14 bases between them. Germline CDR1 reads MGHRA; CDR2 reads YSYEKL. The CDR3 bases are TGCGCCAGCAGCCAAGATCGCCCCCCAGGGGCAGATACGCAGTATTTT. Translation gives CASSQDRPPGADTQYF.

CDR3 region: CASSLSAATNEKLFF. The CDR3 bases are TGCGCCAGCAGCTTGTCTGCTGCAACTAATGAAAAACTGTTTTTT. V usage is TRBV5-1 and J usage is TRBJ1-4, with unresolved D. Deletions cut 1 base from V and 0 bases from J, with 7 bases between. This CDR3 is 15 amino acids long. The germline gives CDR1 SGHRS, CDR2 YFSETQ.

V usage is TRBV28 and J usage is TRBJ1-2, with D unresolved. There are 13 residues in the CDR3. The germline gives CDR1 MDHEN, CDR2 SYDVKM. Trimming shortened V by 5 bases and J by 4 bases, and 11 bases separated the two germline ends. CDR3 loop: CASSPSGRYGYTF. The CDR3 DNA reads as TGTGCCAGCAGTCCTAGCGGCCGCTATGGCTACACCTTC.

The chain has TRBV19 and TRBJ1-1; the D gene is possibly TRBD1 (6 bases). The germline V gene has CDR1 LNHDA and CDR2 SQIVND (reference sequence). V was shortened by 5 bases and J by 5 bases, with 21 bases between the two germline ends. This CDR3 region has 16 residues. CDR3 amino acids: CASSPLTGFGKTEAFF. In DNA, the CDR3 is TGTGCCAGTAGTCCACTAACAGGGTTTGGGAAAACTGAAGCTTTCTTT.

The genes are TRBV11-2 and TRBJ2-3, with TRBD2 matching 10 bases. CDR3 length equals 17 residues. V lost 2 bases, J lost 3 bases, and 8 bases stayed unmatched. Germline CDR1 SGHAT, CDR2 FQNNGV. The CDR3 DNA reads as TGTGCCAGCAGCTTAAGCGGGGGGGGAACGCAGACAGATACGCAGTATTTT. Protein product: CASSLSGGGTQTDTQYF.

A note on this clone: One end of the junction does not line up with germline, which may come from a read error. This chain joins TRBV5-1 and TRBJ2-1; 9 nucleotides align to TRBD2. From germline, CDR1 is SGHRS and CDR2 YFSETQ. The CDR3 has 17 amino acids. The CDR3 loop is CASSAPLAGPPYSEQFF. The CDR3 nucleotides are TGCGCCAGCAGCGCGCCACTAGCGGGTCCCCCCTACAGTGAGCAGTTCTTC.

In its sample, this clone was seen once. This rearrangement joins TRBV28 to TRBJ1-1; 7 bases align to TRBD1. Germline V CDR1 and CDR2: MDHEN, SYDVKM. The CDR3 has 16 residues. V dropped 5 bases and J dropped 2; count of bases not matched to a gene: 11. The chain's CDR3 is CASSPTTGSGNTEAFF. The CDR3 nucleotides are TGTGCCAGCAGTCCTACGACAGGGTCCGGTAACACTGAAGCTTTCTTT.

The J gene is TRBJ2-3, the V gene TRBV9; no clear D. The CDR3 sequence is 14 residues long. Between the trimmed V and J ends, which lost 0 bases and 0 bases, there was a span of 5 bases. Germline V gene sequence: CDR1 SGDLS, CDR2 YYNGEE. CDR3 DNA: TGTGCCAGCAGCGTAGTTATAAGCACAGATACGCAGTATTTT. Translating it yields CASSVVISTDTQYF.

The genes are TRBV30 and TRBJ1-1; the D is unclear. V was shortened by 4 bases and J by 1 base, with 13 bases between the two germline ends. The CDR3 loop spans 14 amino acids. CDR1 and CDR2 from the germline V gene are GTSNPN and SVGIG (reference sequence). CDR3 region: CAWKRLLSNTEAFF. For the CDR3, the DNA is TGTGCCTGGAAAAGGCTTCTATCGAACACTGAAGCTTTCTTT.

A single count supports this clone. The chain couples TRBV6-6 to TRBJ2-7; D may be TRBD2 (6 bases). V was cut by 5 bases and J by 2 bases, with 16 bases left in between. CDR1 MNHNY and CDR2 SVGAGI come from the germline V gene (reference sequence). The CDR3 is made up of 15 amino acids. CDR3 sequence: CASSTDYQRAYEQYF. CDR3 in DNA: TGTGCCAGCAGTACTGACTACCAGCGGGCCTACGAGCAGTACTTC.